One sample yielded the 9 T cell receptor beta chains listed below, sequenced in a study of blood T cell repertoires in COVID-19. Data came from immunoSEQ multiplex PCR; TCRdb stores just in-frame clones and leaves some out. The sample records 150,000 to 200,000 clones, around 79% being singletons. The material sequenced was peripheral blood. Source of these receptors: a woman in her 40s with COVID-19, enrolled during active disease.

This clone came up once. J is TRBJ1-3 and V is TRBV6-5; perhaps TRBD1 as D (5 bases). The V end lost 8 bases, the J end lost 0 bases, and 14 bases lay between the germline ends. Per germline, CDR1 MNHEY and CDR2 SVGAGI. This CDR3 spans 15 amino acids. For the CDR3, the DNA is TGTGCCAGCCGAACCGACGGACACTCTGGAAACACCATATATTTT. This sequence encodes CASRTDGHSGNTIYF.

The rearrangement links TRBV5-1 to TRBJ2-7; a possible D gene is TRBD1 (5 bases). The CDR3 has 14 amino acids. Trimming took off 2 bases at V and 5 bases at J, with 14 bases between the two ends. Germline loops: CDR1 SGHRS, CDR2 YFSETQ. CDR3 DNA: TGCGCCAGCAGCTTCCAGGGCGGCCCTCACGAGCAGTACTTC. It specifies CASSFQGGPHEQYF.

V is TRBV5-1 and J is TRBJ2-7; TRBD1 matches at 12 bases. V was pared by 4 bases and J by 6 bases, with 5 bases of the junction left unmatched. Looked up from germline, CDR1 is SGHRS and CDR2 is YFSETQ. The CDR3 is made up of 14 amino acids. The chain's CDR3 is CASSRDRGRSEQYF. In DNA form, the CDR3 reads TGCGCCAGCAGCCGGGACAGGGGGCGATCCGAGCAGTACTTC.

The V gene is TRBV7-9, the J gene TRBJ1-4; 8 positions match TRBD1. Germline CDR1 reads SEHNR; CDR2 reads FQNEAQ (reference sequence). With V trimmed by 4 bases and J by 0 bases, 10 bases remained unmatched. The CDR3 covers 18 residues. CDR3 nucleotides: TGTGCCAGCAGCTCTAGCCTGGGACAGGTTGCAACTAATGAAAAACTGTTTTTT. The encoded protein is CASSSSLGQVATNEKLFF.

J is TRBJ2-6 and V is TRBV2, with D maybe TRBD1 (6 bases). Between the trimmed V and J ends, which lost 3 bases and 3 bases, there was a span of 18 bases. CDR3 length equals 18 residues. Per germline, CDR1 SNHLY and CDR2 FYNNEI. The CDR3 protein is CASSDGTGIFYGANVLTF. CDR3 DNA sequence: TGTGCCAGCAGTGACGGTACAGGGATTTTTTATGGGGCCAACGTCCTGACTTTC. Together with reference TRBV2 and TRBJ2-6, the CDR3 gives the full variable domain: EPEVTQTPSHQVTQMGQEVILRCVPISNHLYFYWYRQILGQKVEFLVSFYNNEISEKSEIFDDQFSVERPDGSNFTLKIRSTKLEDSAMYFCASSDGTGIFYGANVLTFGAGSRLTVL.

This chain links TRBV27 with TRBJ1-1; D possibly corresponds to TRBD1 (5 bases). The CDR3 has 15 amino acids. Deletions cut 8 bases from V and 5 bases from J, with 21 bases between. Germline V gene sequence: CDR1 MNHEY, CDR2 SMNVEV (reference sequence). CDR3 DNA sequence: TGTGCCAGCGGGAGGGGCACGACCGTAGGGACTGAAGCTTTCTTT. Translated, it gives CASGRGTTVGTEAFF.

V and J are TRBV19 and TRBJ2-6; tentatively, D is TRBD1 (6 bases). Germline V lookup: CDR1 LNHDA, CDR2 SQIVND (reference sequence). This CDR3 is 16 amino acids long. V dropped 3 bases and J dropped 1 base, with 10 bases sitting between them. CDR3 residues: CASSITTGSGANVLTF. CDR3 DNA sequence: TGTGCCAGTAGTATTACAACAGGGTCTGGGGCCAACGTCCTGACTTTC.

The CDR3 coding sequence is TGTGCCAGCAGGGCGCAGGGGGCGGGCACTGAAGCTTTCTTT. This encodes CASRAQGAGTEAFF. The chain couples TRBV6-5 to TRBJ1-1; TRBD1 matches at 8 bases. Germline V gene sequence: CDR1 MNHEY, CDR2 SVGAGI. With 6 bases clipped from V and 4 bases from J, the junction kept 7 bases outside the gene matches. This CDR3 has 14 amino acids.

This clone has only a few counts. The chain joins TRBV24-1 to TRBJ2-3, with 9 bases matching TRBD2. Trimming cost V 4 bases and J 11 bases; bases outside gene matches: 15. The germline V gene has CDR1 KGHDR and CDR2 SFDVKD. CDR3 length: 16 residues. The CDR3 nucleotides read TGTGCCACCAGTGACGCCGGGACCTTAGCGGGAGTTATGCAGTATTTT. Translation: CATSDAGTLAGVMQYF.